The 15 T cell receptor beta chains in this list originate from one sample, sequenced in a study of human T cells and chemical hapten exposure (dated by TCRdb to the early 2020s). What the time point label conveys for this sample: patch test 3, about 24 weeks after DPC sensitization. This specimen's treatment or condition label, per the study, means: therapeutic diphenylcyclopropenone sensitization with weekly scalp DPC. The library was produced with RACE. The sequencer was a NextSeq 500. TCRdb trimmed public reads at Q25 via fastp, called clones via MiXCR and kept in-frame beta chains. Each entry is one CDR3 protein sequence, shown with its most common DNA and genes. In all, the sample holds 210,000 or so distinct CDR3 sequences, and roughly a quarter of those were seen once. Roughly 2.3% of the sample belongs to the ten largest clones. The sequencing used whole blood, collected in connection with sensitization to the hapten diphenylcyclopropenone (DPC). These TCRs come from a middle-aged woman with alopecia areata. Some clones in this sample may be carry-over from other donors' samples.

The rearrangement joins TRBV5-6 to TRBJ1-5; 7 positions match TRBD1. Germline V lookup: CDR1 SGHDT, CDR2 YYEEEE. V trimming: 3 bases; J trimming: 7 bases; junction bases outside the gene matches: 7. There are 14 residues in the CDR3. The CDR3 here is CASSSGTVGQPQHF. The CDR3 DNA is TGTGCCAGCAGCTCAGGGACAGTCGGCCAGCCCCAGCATTTT.

The chain is built from TRBV4-3 and TRBJ1-1; 7 bases are shared with TRBD1. V gave up 1 base and J gave up 11 bases; unmatched junction bases: 13. Germline V gives CDR1 LGHNA, CDR2 YSLEER. This CDR3 is 15 amino acids long. The CDR3 spells CASSQGRDSFSGAFF. The CDR3 DNA is TGCGCCAGCAGCCAAGGCCGGGACAGCTTTTCTGGGGCTTTCTTT.

The chain links TRBV29-1 to TRBJ1-3; the match to TRBD1 covers 9 bases. Trimming cost V 4 bases and J 2 bases; bases outside gene matches: 6. This CDR3 is built from 15 residues. Germline V CDR1 and CDR2: SQVTM, ANQGSEA. The CDR3 region has the DNA TGCAGCGTTGGGACACAGGGGGCTGCTGGAAACACCATATATTTT. This encodes CSVGTQGAAGNTIYF.

The rearrangement uses TRBV28 and TRBJ2-7; 10 bases align to TRBD2. The CDR3 extends over 15 amino acids. CDR1 is MDHEN, CDR2 SYDVKM, per germline. With V trimmed by 7 bases and J by 0 bases, 6 bases remained unmatched. CDR3 sequence (DNA): TGTGCCAGCACGGTAGCGGGAGGATACTCCTACGAGCAGTACTTC. Amino acids: CASTVAGGYSYEQYF.

This sequence joins TRBV29-1 and TRBJ2-1; unclear D gene. CDR3 length: 15 amino acids. Germline CDR1 is SQVTM and CDR2 is ANQGSEA. Deletions cut 3 bases from V and 0 bases from J, with 12 bases between. The CDR3 bases are TGCAGCGTTGATGGTCAGGAGAGCTCCTACAATGAGCAGTTCTTC. Protein product: CSVDGQESSYNEQFF.

This sequence joins TRBV7-9 and TRBJ1-2; no clear D gene. This CDR3 contains 14 residues. Germline V CDR1 and CDR2: SEHNR, FQNEAQ (reference sequence). Trimming shortened V by 2 bases and J by 4 bases, and 11 bases separated the two germline ends. The CDR3 sequence: CASSLIQSLYGYTF. In nucleotides, the CDR3 is TGTGCCAGCAGCTTAATCCAGAGCCTCTATGGCTACACCTTC.

This clonotype has more than one count but fewer than ten. The V gene is TRBV6-5, the J gene TRBJ2-3; the match to TRBD1 covers 9 bases. The CDR3 loop spans 15 amino acids. Germline V gene data show CDR1 as MNHEY and CDR2 as SVGAGI. Losses at the gene ends were 6 bases for V and 6 bases for J; bases not matched to a gene: 10. Here the CDR3 reads CASRSTGGDPDTQYF. CDR3 coding DNA: TGTGCCAGCAGGTCGACAGGGGGAGACCCGGATACGCAGTATTTT.

The chain recombines TRBV2 with TRBJ1-5; 9 bases map to TRBD1. With 3 bases clipped from V and 6 bases from J, the junction kept 3 bases outside the gene matches. The CDR3 runs 14 residues. Germline V gene sequence: CDR1 SNHLY, CDR2 FYNNEI. The CDR3 is CASSDKTGGQPQHF. CDR3 nucleotides: TGTGCCAGCAGTGATAAGACAGGGGGTCAGCCCCAGCATTTT.

V usage is TRBV20-1 and J usage is TRBJ2-3, with TRBD1 matching 11 bases. Germline-derived CDR1 and CDR2 are DFQATT and SNEGSKA (reference sequence). Trimming at V came to 5 bases and at J to 5 bases, leaving 6 bases not matched to a gene. The CDR3 length is 14 residues. The CDR3 DNA sequence: TGCAGTGCTCTCGGGACAGGGGGTTTAGATACGCAGTATTTT. This translates into CSALGTGGLDTQYF.

The chain recombines TRBV28 with TRBJ1-1; TRBD1 aligns across 10 bases. Per the germline V gene, CDR1 is MDHEN and CDR2 is SYDVKM. V dropped 5 bases and J dropped 4; count of bases not matched to a gene: 7. CDR3 length: 15 amino acids. The CDR3 here is CASSPEDRGPTEAFF. CDR3 nucleotide sequence: TGTGCCAGCAGTCCCGAAGACAGGGGGCCCACTGAAGCTTTCTTT.

This clonotype was observed at least ten times. The chain uses TRBV20-1 and TRBJ1-6; D may be TRBD1 (6 bases). The V end was cut by 5 bases, the J end by 4 bases, with 9 bases between. Germline CDR1 and CDR2: DFQATT and SNEGSKA (reference sequence). There are 13 residues in the CDR3. The CDR3 is CSAGDKYNSPLHF. Here the CDR3 DNA reads TGCAGTGCTGGGGACAAATATAATTCACCCCTCCACTTT.

This clonotype occurred a few times. The chain links TRBV5-1 to TRBJ2-7, with D possibly being TRBD1 (6 bases). CDR1 is SGHRS, CDR2 YFSETQ, per germline. V was shortened by 4 bases and J by 1 base, with 9 bases between the two germline ends. The CDR3 covers 13 residues. CDR3 nucleotides: TGCGCCAGCAGCCAACAGGGATCCTACGAGCAGTACTTC. Translating gives CASSQQGSYEQYF.

This sequence joins TRBV11-1 and TRBJ2-4, with 7 bases identical to TRBD2. The germline gives CDR1 SGHAT, CDR2 FQDESV (reference sequence). The CDR3 has 15 amino acids. V shed 0 bases and J 6 bases; nucleotides not matched to a gene: 5. CDR3 DNA sequence: TGTGCCAGCAGCTTAGCGGCGGGAGCAGGAAACATTCAGTACTTC. Protein product: CASSLAAGAGNIQYF.

This clonotype has more than one count but fewer than ten. This chain connects TRBV6-2 or TRBV6-3 to TRBJ1-2, with TRBD1 matching 8 bases. V gave up 2 bases and J gave up 3 bases; unmatched junction bases: 11. CDR3 length: 17 amino acids. Germline V gene sequence: CDR1 MNHEY, CDR2 SVGEGT. The CDR3 DNA sequence: TGTGCCAGCAGTTACGGGACCGGGACAGGCCTCCACTATGGCTACACCTTC. This codes for CASSYGTGTGLHYGYTF.

J is TRBJ2-6 and V is TRBV6-6; 10 bases align to TRBD1. This CDR3 spans 16 amino acids. With 5 bases clipped from V and 1 base from J, the junction kept 2 bases outside the gene matches. Germline CDR1 and CDR2: MNHNY and SVGAGI (reference sequence). CDR3 coding DNA: TGTGCCAGCAGTGGGGACAGGGGATCTGGGGCCAACGTCCTGACTTTC. It codes for CASSGDRGSGANVLTF.